Below, 19 T cell receptor beta chains from the same sample are listed, as sequenced in a study of long-term antiretroviral therapy in people with HIV. With survey level as its setting, the immunoSEQ assay was v3.0. TCRdb's table, derived via immunoSEQ multiplex PCR, lists solely in-frame clones and lacks some. This table holds more than 20,000 clones, about 86% found once. The material was unsorted PBMCs, obtained 3 years after starting antiretroviral therapy. These receptors originate from a man in his late teens or twenties with HIV.

The V and J genes are TRBV5-6 and TRBJ1-2; D is unclear. Germline-derived CDR1 and CDR2 are SGHDT and YYEEEE. The CDR3 has 15 residues. Trimming stripped 3 bases from V and 2 bases from J, with 14 bases between. The CDR3 region has the DNA TGTGCCAGCAGCTCCCGGCAGGACGCAAACTATGGCTACACCTTC. Translation gives CASSSRQDANYGYTF.

V is TRBV21-1 and J is TRBJ1-4. TRBV21-1 has pseudogene status. The CDR3 contains 16 residues. CDR3 bases: TGTGCCAGCAGCAAAGCCGTATGGAAGGTCTATGGAAAACTGTTTTTT. As protein: CASSKAVWKVYGKLFF.

V and J are TRBV5-4 and TRBJ1-6, with D perhaps TRBD1 (5 bases). The CDR3 length is 16 residues. CDR1 and CDR2 from the germline V gene are SGHNT and YYREEE (reference sequence). V was cut by 5 bases and J by 10 bases, with 22 bases left in between. The chain's CDR3 is CASSMKGQGRQSPLHF. The CDR3 bases are TGTGCCAGCAGTATGAAAGGGCAGGGTCGCCAATCACCCCTCCACTTT. The variable domain in full, with the rest retrieved from reference TRBV5-4 and TRBJ1-6, is ETGVTQSPTHLIKTRGQQVTLRCSSQSGHNTVSWYQQALGQGPQFIFQYYREEENGRGNFPPRFSGLQFPNYSSELNVNALELDDSALYLCASSMKGQGRQSPLHFGNGTRLTVT.

The chain has TRBV2 and TRBJ2-5; 7 bases fit TRBD2. The CDR3 runs 17 residues. Germline values: CDR1 SNHLY, CDR2 FYNNEI. V lost 2 bases, J lost 5 bases, and 14 bases stayed unmatched. The CDR3 protein is CASSEYSAGDHGETQYF. The CDR3 DNA sequence: TGTGCCAGCAGTGAATACAGTGCGGGGGATCATGGGGAGACCCAGTACTTC.

This clone was recorded a few times. The CDR3 DNA reads as TGTGCCAGCAGCCTAACAGGGTGGGTAGGCGGGGAGCTGTTTTTT. Protein product: CASSLTGWVGGELFF. The rearrangement links TRBV5-5 to TRBJ2-2; possible D gene TRBD1, 6 bases. The CDR3 length is 15 residues. Trimming pared 4 bases from V and 7 bases from J, leaving 17 bases between. CDR1 SGHKS and CDR2 YYEKEE come from the germline V gene (reference sequence).

The chain has TRBV10-3 and TRBJ2-7, with D perhaps TRBD1 or TRBD2 (6 bases each). Trimming took off 11 bases at V and 0 bases at J, with 14 bases between the two ends. Germline assignment: CDR1 ENHRY and CDR2 SYGVKD. This CDR3 region has 13 residues. CDR3 residues: CAVGGRTSYEQYF. The CDR3 nucleotides are TGTGCCGTCGGGGGCCGTACCTCCTACGAGCAGTACTTC.

J is TRBJ2-5 and V is TRBV5-5; D is perhaps TRBD2 (7 bases). Trimming removed 2 bases from V and 5 bases from J, with 16 bases in between. Per the germline V gene, CDR1 is SGHKS and CDR2 is YYEKEE (reference sequence). The CDR3 is made up of 15 amino acids. CDR3 region: CASSFSVGGLETQYF. The CDR3 DNA follows: TGTGCCAGCAGCTTTTCGGTGGGGGGGCTGGAGACCCAGTACTTC.

This clone has just a few counts. The CDR3 DNA follows: TGTGCCAGCAGCCACCTCGACCATTCGGGTCAGCCCCAGCATTTT. The encoded protein is CASSHLDHSGQPQHF. This rearrangement joins TRBV16 to TRBJ1-5; the D is unclear. There are 15 residues in the CDR3. Per germline, CDR1 KGHSY and CDR2 FQNENV. V was trimmed by 3 bases and J by 6 bases, leaving 15 bases between them. Filled out from reference TRBV16 and TRBJ1-5, the complete variable domain reads GEEVAQTPKHLVRGEGQKAKLYCAPIKGHSYVFWYQQVLKNEFKFLISFQNENVFDETGMPKERFSAKCLPNSPCSLEIQATKLEDSAVYFCASSHLDHSGQPQHFGDGTRLSIL.

This clone has a handful of counts. Here the CDR3 reads CASMMSGGAGEQYF. CDR3 sequence (DNA): TGTGCCAGCATGATGAGCGGGGGGGCAGGGGAGCAGTACTTC. V gene TRBV2 combines with J gene TRBJ2-7; 10 nucleotides agree with TRBD2. Germline trimming cut 7 bases from V and 7 bases from J; bases unmatched to any gene: 10. CDR3 size: 14 residues. In germline, CDR1 is SNHLY, CDR2 FYNNEI. The whole variable domain, filled in from reference TRBV2 and TRBJ2-7, reads EPEVTQTPSHQVTQMGQEVILRCVPISNHLYFYWYRQILGQKVEFLVSFYNNEISEKSEIFDDQFSVERPDGSNFTLKIRSTKLEDSAMYFCASMMSGGAGEQYFGPGTRLTVT.

V usage is TRBV30 and J usage is TRBJ1-5, with a possible D match to TRBD1 (5 bases). Germline lookup yields CDR1 GTSNPN and CDR2 SVGIG (reference sequence). The CDR3 is made up of 15 amino acids. V lost 3 bases, J lost 3 bases, and 15 bases lay in between. The CDR3 DNA is TGTGCCTGGAGGGGGCCCGCAGGGCCCAATCAGCCCCAGCATTTT. As protein: CAWRGPAGPNQPQHF.

This clone was found a few times. V and J are TRBV5-4 and TRBJ2-7; D not certain. V was trimmed by 0 bases and J by 0 bases, leaving 10 bases between them. Germline V CDR1 and CDR2: SGHNT, YYREEE (reference sequence). The length of the CDR3 is 15 residues. DNA of the CDR3: TGTGCCAGCAGCTTGGACCCAGGCATCTCCTACGAGCAGTACTTC. Its translation is CASSLDPGISYEQYF. The full variable domain, rest sourced from reference TRBV5-4 and TRBJ2-7, is ETGVTQSPTHLIKTRGQQVTLRCSSQSGHNTVSWYQQALGQGPQFIFQYYREEENGRGNFPPRFSGLQFPNYSSELNVNALELDDSALYLCASSLDPGISYEQYFGPGTRLTVT.

The table lists this clone with a count of one. This chain joins TRBV6-1 and TRBJ2-7; no clear D. The CDR3 runs 13 residues. The V gene lost 0 bases and the J gene lost 6 bases, with 9 bases spanning the gap. Germline CDR1 and CDR2: MNHNS and SASEGT. DNA of the CDR3: TGTGCCAGCAGTGAAGCTACCCGTGTCGAGCAGTACGTC. Protein: CASSEATRVEQYV.

The CDR3 DNA follows: TGTGCCAGTAATCCCGGACAGGAAAATTCACCCCTCCACTTT. Its protein is CASNPGQENSPLHF. This chain connects TRBV19 to TRBJ1-6; 7 nucleotides agree with TRBD1. V shed 7 bases and J 7 bases; nucleotides not matched to a gene: 7. Germline values: CDR1 LNHDA, CDR2 SQIVND (reference sequence). The CDR3 spans 14 residues.

The rearrangement uses TRBV7-8 and TRBJ2-2; D gene uncertain. Germline loops: CDR1 SGHVS, CDR2 FQNEAQ. V lost 4 bases and J lost 0, with 12 bases in between. CDR3 length equals 16 residues. The CDR3 region is CASSSLPSANTGELFF. CDR3 DNA sequence: TGTGCCAGCAGCTCCCTCCCGTCGGCGAACACCGGGGAGCTGTTTTTT.

This rearrangement joins TRBV6-5 to TRBJ2-1, with D perhaps TRBD2 (6 bases). The CDR3 totals 14 residues. Trimming removed 6 bases from V and 7 bases from J, with 16 bases in between. In germline, CDR1 is MNHEY, CDR2 SVGAGI. The CDR3, as DNA: TGTGCCAGCAGACTAGCTACCCCACGGAATGAGCAGTTCTTC. Translation: CASRLATPRNEQFF.

CDR3: CASSLIQGAGDEAFF. The CDR3 coding sequence is TGTGCCAGCAGTCTGATCCAGGGGGCGGGTGATGAAGCTTTCTTT. This chain joins TRBV28 and TRBJ1-1; 8 nucleotides align to TRBD1. Per the germline V gene, CDR1 is MDHEN and CDR2 is SYDVKM. CDR3 length: 15 residues. V gave up 5 bases and J gave up 7 bases; unmatched junction bases: 12.

This chain links TRBV4-1 with TRBJ2-2; D is perhaps TRBD2 (5 bases). Trimming removed 3 bases at V and 0 bases at J, with 11 bases between. The length of the CDR3 is 16 residues. In germline, CDR1 is MGHRA, CDR2 YSYEKL. The CDR3: CASSHGRTSNTGELFF. As DNA, the CDR3 is TGCGCCAGCAGCCATGGACGGACTTCGAACACCGGGGAGCTGTTTTTT.

This chain links TRBV13 with TRBJ1-5, with TRBD1 matching over 9 bases. Per germline, CDR1 PRHDT and CDR2 FYEKMQ (reference sequence). The CDR3 is 14 amino acids. Losses at the gene ends were 6 bases for V and 5 bases for J; bases not matched to a gene: 5. DNA for the CDR3: TGTGCCAGCAGTAAGGGACAGGGACATCAGCCCCAGCATTTT. As protein: CASSKGQGHQPQHF.

Sample share makes this clone medium-sized. The V gene is TRBV2, the J gene TRBJ1-6; weak D call: TRBD1 (6 bases). This CDR3 region has 14 residues. With 6 bases removed from V and 7 bases from J, the gap between germline ends came to 13 bases. Per germline, CDR1 SNHLY and CDR2 FYNNEI. Here the CDR3 reads CASRDRDWNSPLHF. The CDR3 DNA reads as TGTGCCAGCAGGGACAGAGATTGGAATTCACCCCTCCACTTT.